This TCR beta chain was captured in a study of glioma-infiltrating T cells after dendritic cell vaccination. Produced via immunoSEQ multiplex PCR; TCRdb's table is partial and in-frame only. The table has about 91,000 clones, about 81% seen once. Germline V gene data show CDR1 as KGHSH and CDR2 as LQKENI. The CDR3 consists of 14 residues. On this clone: Its antigen is unknown. One end of the junction is discordant with germline, which a read error may explain.

General study points: Higher pretreatment TIL content predicted longer progression-free time and survival.

Time point described: after dendritic cell vaccination, including at tumor progression/relapse. V and J are TRBV18 and TRBJ1-2, with TRBD1 matching 8 bases. The sequencing used blood, collected after dendritic cell vaccination. The sequence was obtained from a human donor with glioblastoma. This chain's CDR3 is CASSTPGQVYGYTF. The CDR3 DNA is TGTGCCAGCTCAACACCGGGACAGGTCTATGGCTACACCTTC.